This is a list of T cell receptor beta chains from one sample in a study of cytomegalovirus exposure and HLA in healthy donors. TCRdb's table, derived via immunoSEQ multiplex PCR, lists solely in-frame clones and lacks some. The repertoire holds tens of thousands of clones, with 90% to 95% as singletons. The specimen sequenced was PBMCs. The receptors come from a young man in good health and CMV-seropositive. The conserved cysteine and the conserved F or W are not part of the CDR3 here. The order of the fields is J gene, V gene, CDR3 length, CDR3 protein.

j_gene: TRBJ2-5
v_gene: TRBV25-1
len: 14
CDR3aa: ASSELGSGRGETQY

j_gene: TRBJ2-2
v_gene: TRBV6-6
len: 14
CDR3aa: ASRKEWVRDTGELF

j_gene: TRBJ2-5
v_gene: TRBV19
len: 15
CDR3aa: ASSTTRLAGGGETQY

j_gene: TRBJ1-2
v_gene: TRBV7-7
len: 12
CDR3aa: ASSPLQGIGGYT

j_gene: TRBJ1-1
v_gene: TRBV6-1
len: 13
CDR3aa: ASSARTYRDTEAF

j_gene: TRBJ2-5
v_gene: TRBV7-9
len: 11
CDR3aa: ASSPGTRQTQY

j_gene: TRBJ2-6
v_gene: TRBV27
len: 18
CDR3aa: ASSHSSDRFLVSGANVLT

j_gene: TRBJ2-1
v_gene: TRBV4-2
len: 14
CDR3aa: ASSLNRESSYNEQF

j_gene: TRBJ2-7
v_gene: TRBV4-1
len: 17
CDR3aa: ASSQVLAGIFPKTYEQY

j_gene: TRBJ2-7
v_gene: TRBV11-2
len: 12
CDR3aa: ASSFERGQYEQY

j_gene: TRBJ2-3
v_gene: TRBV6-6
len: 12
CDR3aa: ASRLAGGTDTQY

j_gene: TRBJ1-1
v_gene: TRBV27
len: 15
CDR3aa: ASSPGTGGAVNTEAF

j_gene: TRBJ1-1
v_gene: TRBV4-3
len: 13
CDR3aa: ASSQDGGEDTEAF

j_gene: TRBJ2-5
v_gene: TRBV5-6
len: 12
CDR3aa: ASGKGLAEETQY

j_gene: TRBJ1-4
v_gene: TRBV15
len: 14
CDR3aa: ATSRSWVRADEKLF

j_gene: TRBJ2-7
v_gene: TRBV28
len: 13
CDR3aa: ASSSRDRIIYEQY

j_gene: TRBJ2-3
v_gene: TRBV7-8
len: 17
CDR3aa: ASSSSRGERGTDPDTQY

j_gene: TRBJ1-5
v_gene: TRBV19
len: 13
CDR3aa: ASMGREEINQPQH

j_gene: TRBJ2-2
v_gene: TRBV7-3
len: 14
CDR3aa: ASSFLPLPYTGELF

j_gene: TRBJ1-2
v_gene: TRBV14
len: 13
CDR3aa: ASSSRTGVNYGYT

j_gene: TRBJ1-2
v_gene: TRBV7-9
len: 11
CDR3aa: ASSPGTDYGYT

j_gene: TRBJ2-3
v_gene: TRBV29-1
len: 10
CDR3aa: SVRRGPDTQY

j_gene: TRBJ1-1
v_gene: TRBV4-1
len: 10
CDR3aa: ASSQPTGPAF

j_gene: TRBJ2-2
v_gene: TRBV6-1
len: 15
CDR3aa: ASSEFRGTGNTGELF

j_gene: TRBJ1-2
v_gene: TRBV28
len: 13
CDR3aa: ASSQKMQGLDGYT

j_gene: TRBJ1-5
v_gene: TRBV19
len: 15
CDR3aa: ASSIEGRGRGNQPQH

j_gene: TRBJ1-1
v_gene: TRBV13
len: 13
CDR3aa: ASSPGTGGRTEAF

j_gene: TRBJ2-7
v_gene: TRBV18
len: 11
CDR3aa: ASSPPGVHEQY

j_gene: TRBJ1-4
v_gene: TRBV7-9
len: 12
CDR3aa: ASMADATNEKLF

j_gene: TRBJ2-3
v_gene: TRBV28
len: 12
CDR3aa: ASTTAESTDTQY

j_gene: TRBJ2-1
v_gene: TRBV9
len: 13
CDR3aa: ASSVGGGHGNEQF

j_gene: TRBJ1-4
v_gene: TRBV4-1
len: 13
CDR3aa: ASSPILKEKGKLF

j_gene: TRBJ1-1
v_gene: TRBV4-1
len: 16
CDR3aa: ASSQPVRTGMRNTEAF

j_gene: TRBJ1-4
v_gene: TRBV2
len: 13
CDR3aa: ASSDTRGGYEKLF

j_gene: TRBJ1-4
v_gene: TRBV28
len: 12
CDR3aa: ASTSHATNEKLF

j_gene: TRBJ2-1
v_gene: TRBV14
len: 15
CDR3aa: ASSLLRLRDKVNEQF

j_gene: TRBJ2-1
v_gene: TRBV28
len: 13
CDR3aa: ASSLVAGGPNEQF

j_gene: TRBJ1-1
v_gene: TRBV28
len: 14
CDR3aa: ASSGQGWAKNTEAF

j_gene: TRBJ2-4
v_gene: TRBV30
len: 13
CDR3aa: AWTQTSGSEDIQY

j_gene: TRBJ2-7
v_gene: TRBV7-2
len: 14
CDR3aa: ASSLGAGQGSYEQY